These 30 T cell receptor beta chains originate from one sample sequenced in a study of CD8+ T cells in alopecia areata listed by TCRdb under 2018. In the paper's terms, the treatment or condition label means: oral pan-JAK inhibitor, 5-10 mg twice daily. To prepare the library, the immunoSEQ multiplex PCR assay was applied. To provide template for TCR sequencing, every sample had RNA extracted and reverse transcribed into cDNA. Held by TCRdb, this immuneACCESS table contains in-frame sequences only and omits some clones. Under half of the omission traces to an unresolved V gene where checked; the cause of the rest is unknown. Across this sample there are 200,000 to 250,000 clones, with 66% seen only once. The top ten clonotypes cover approximately 1.2% of the sample. The input for sequencing was CD4+ T cells sorted from blood, taken between weeks 43 and 45, from a patient treated with tofacitinib. The origin of the receptors is a human donor with alopecia areata.

J is TRBJ1-1 and V is TRBV5-1; D possibly corresponds to TRBD1 (5 bases). This CDR3 has 13 residues. CDR1 and CDR2 (germline): SGHRS, YFSETQ. V lost 0 bases, J lost 8 bases, and 11 bases lay in between. Here the CDR3 DNA reads TGCGCCAGCAGCTTGGATTTTGCAGGGGAAGCTTTCTTT. It codes for CASSLDFAGEAFF.

This clone came up a few times. The chain has TRBV11-2 and TRBJ2-7; D call uncertain. V was clipped by 3 bases and J by 7 bases, with 13 bases between them. CDR3 length equals 13 residues. Germline values: CDR1 SGHAT, CDR2 FQNNGV. CDR3 region: CASSLAGSGEQYF. The CDR3 DNA is TGTGCCAGCAGCTTGGCTGGCTCCGGAGAGCAGTACTTC.

This clone has more than one count but fewer than ten. One end of the junction fails to match germline, which may point to a read error. For the CDR3, the DNA is TGTGCCAGCAGTGTATCCACAGTATACGAGCAGTACTTC. It is translated as CASSVSTVYEQYF. V gene TRBV27 combines with J gene TRBJ2-7; D is ambiguous. This CDR3 contains 13 residues. Germline CDR1 and CDR2: MNHEY and SMNVEV (reference sequence).

This clone appeared a few times. In DNA, the CDR3 is TGCAGCGCGGACGGCGGGTATGGCTACACCTTC. This codes for CSADGGYGYTF. The chain has TRBV29-1 and TRBJ1-2; no firm D call. The CDR3 is made up of 11 amino acids. The germline gives CDR1 SQVTM, CDR2 ANQGSEA. Deletions cut 7 bases from V and 5 bases from J, with 11 bases between.

V gene TRBV6-5 combines with J gene TRBJ1-2, with no clear D. V gave up 0 bases and J gave up 4 bases, with 12 bases separating them. CDR1 and CDR2 from the germline V gene are MNHEY and SVGAGI. This CDR3 is 15 amino acids long. The CDR3 spells CASSYSAPILYGYTF. In nucleotides, the CDR3 is TGTGCCAGCAGTTACTCAGCCCCAATACTCTATGGCTACACCTTC.

The rearrangement uses TRBV7-9 and TRBJ2-1; 8 positions agree with TRBD2. Germline CDR1 SEHNR, CDR2 FQNEAQ (reference sequence). Unmatched junction bases numbered 12, after V lost 4 bases and J lost 4 bases. The CDR3 contains 17 residues. This chain's CDR3 is CASSSAVAGSIYNEQFF. For the CDR3, the DNA is TGTGCCAGCAGCTCCGCCGTAGCGGGGTCTATATACAATGAGCAGTTCTTC.

This chain uses TRBV29-1 with TRBJ1-6, with 10 nucleotides matching TRBD1. The CDR3 is made up of 13 amino acids. Germline CDR1 reads SQVTM; CDR2 reads ANQGSEA. J lost 10 bases, V lost 7 bases, and 7 bases had no gene match. The CDR3 bases are TGCAGCGCTAGACAGGGGGCGGAATCACCCCTCCACTTT. This codes for CSARQGAESPLHF.

The gene calls are TRBV5-6 and TRBJ1-1; D gene unclear. V was pared by 1 base and J by 0 bases, with 1 base between. Germline CDR1 SGHDT, CDR2 YYEEEE. The CDR3 covers 12 residues. DNA of the CDR3: TGTGCCAGCAGCTTGTTGAACACTGAAGCTTTCTTT. Amino acids: CASSLLNTEAFF.

The chain links TRBV4-3 to TRBJ2-2; D not certain. The germline CDR1 and CDR2 sequences are LGHNA and YSLEER. This CDR3 has 12 amino acids. V lost 4 bases to trimming and J lost 7 bases, with 7 bases between them. The CDR3 loop is CASSLSRGELFF. CDR3 DNA: TGCGCCAGCAGCCTCTCTCGCGGGGAGCTGTTTTTT.

The chain uses TRBV30 and TRBJ1-2; a weak D match, TRBD1 (5 bases). The germline V and J ends were trimmed by 1 base and 8 bases, with 11 bases remaining between them. Germline loops: CDR1 GTSNPN, CDR2 SVGIG (reference sequence). CDR3 length equals 12 residues. The CDR3 loop reads CAWSGQGGGYTF. The CDR3, as DNA: TGTGCCTGGAGTGGGCAGGGAGGAGGCTACACCTTC. Full variable domain (outside the CDR3, taken from reference TRBV30 and TRBJ1-2): SQTIHQWPATLVQPVGSPLSLECTVEGTSNPNLYWYRQAAGRGLQLLFYSVGIGQISSEVPQNLSASRPQDRQFILSSKKLLLSDSGFYLCAWSGQGGGYTFGSGTRLTVV.

V usage is TRBV27 and J usage is TRBJ2-1; 11 bases agree with TRBD2. Unmatched junction bases numbered 12, after V lost 5 bases and J lost 0 bases. The germline gives CDR1 MNHEY, CDR2 SMNVEV (reference sequence). The CDR3 extends over 19 amino acids. CDR3 nucleotides: TGTGCCAGCAGTCCGAGGGCAACAGGACTAGCGGGCTCCTACAATGAGCAGTTCTTC. It is translated as CASSPRATGLAGSYNEQFF.

This clone was picked up one time. The chain uses TRBV2 and TRBJ2-3; the D is unclear. Germline CDR1 and CDR2: SNHLY and FYNNEI. CDR3 size: 14 residues. V lost 6 bases to trimming and J lost 6 bases, with 16 bases between them. The CDR3 sequence: CASRGNAMVDTQYF. The CDR3 DNA reads TGTGCCAGCAGGGGAAACGCCATGGTGGATACGCAGTATTTT.

The count of this clone is one. The chain uses TRBV7-2 and TRBJ1-1; 7 bases agree with TRBD1. Germline V gene sequence: CDR1 SGHTA, CDR2 FQGNSA. Trimming removed 1 base from V and 7 bases from J; junction bases left unmatched: 9. There are 15 residues in the CDR3. CDR3 nucleotides: TGTGCCAGCAGCTTAGTGGGCAGGGGGATGAATGAAGCTTTCTTT. Translated, it gives CASSLVGRGMNEAFF.

The rearrangement links TRBV4-3 to TRBJ1-1, with D unclear. CDR1 is LGHNA, CDR2 YSLEER, per germline. This CDR3 is 14 amino acids long. Trimming stripped 2 bases from V and 2 bases from J, with 9 bases between. This chain's CDR3 is CASSQRGLNTEAFF. The DNA of the CDR3 is TGCGCCAGCAGCCAACGGGGTCTTAACACTGAAGCTTTCTTT.

As for this clone: Other DNA sequences within the sample encode an identical CDR3. The chain has TRBV5-1 and TRBJ2-5; 7 positions match TRBD2. Germline V gene sequence: CDR1 SGHRS, CDR2 YFSETQ. With V trimmed by 0 bases and J by 1 base, 0 bases remained unmatched. The CDR3 is made up of 14 amino acids. The CDR3 DNA reads TGCGCCAGCAGCTTGGGGACTAGCCAAGAGACCCAGTACTTC. Encoded protein: CASSLGTSQETQYF.

The chain is built from TRBV11-2 and TRBJ1-2; D ambiguous. Looked up from germline, CDR1 is SGHAT and CDR2 is FQNNGV. The CDR3 consists of 14 residues. Between the trimmed V and J ends, which lost 5 bases and 1 base, there was a span of 11 bases. In DNA form, the CDR3 reads TGTGCCAGCAGCCCTGTTAAGGGTAACTATGGCTACACCTTC. Its protein product is CASSPVKGNYGYTF. Based on the CDR3 plus reference TRBV11-2 and TRBJ1-2, the full variable domain is EAGVAQSPRYKIIEKRQSVAFWCNPISGHATLYWYQQILGQGPKLLIQFQNNGVVDDSQLPKDRFSAERLKGVDSTLKIQPAKLEDSAVYLCASSPVKGNYGYTFGSGTRLTVV.

The chain links TRBV27 to TRBJ1-2; 9 nucleotides align to TRBD1. The length of the CDR3 is 12 residues. Germline V gives CDR1 MNHEY, CDR2 SMNVEV (reference sequence). The V and J ends lost 8 bases and 8 bases, in that order; junction bases with no gene match: 6. The CDR3 region is CASGGQGSGYTF. DNA of the CDR3: TGTGCCAGCGGGGGACAGGGATCCGGCTACACCTTC.

The chain combines TRBV19 with TRBJ1-2; TRBD1 matches 7 bases. Germline trimming cut 6 bases from V and 5 bases from J; bases unmatched to any gene: 9. Germline CDR1 and CDR2: LNHDA and SQIVND (reference sequence). The CDR3 covers 14 residues. CDR3 bases: TGTGCCAGTAGCCGACAGGGTGAAGGTTATGGCTACACCTTC. It specifies CASSRQGEGYGYTF.

The J gene is TRBJ1-1, the V gene TRBV7-3; D ambiguous. The CDR3 covers 14 residues. From germline, CDR1 is SGHTA and CDR2 FQGTGA. The V end lost 5 bases, the J end lost 1 base, and 11 bases lay between the germline ends. CDR3 DNA sequence: TGTGCCAGCAGCCCAGGACCGGAGAACACTGAAGCTTTCTTT. Translated: CASSPGPENTEAFF.

The chain links TRBV6-5 to TRBJ2-7; the D gene is possibly TRBD1 (6 bases). The CDR3 is made up of 12 amino acids. Germline V lookup: CDR1 MNHEY, CDR2 SVGAGI. Trimming took 6 bases from V and 7 from J, leaving 13 bases between them. The CDR3 spells CASSLDRGEQYF. CDR3 nucleotides: TGTGCCAGCAGCTTGGACAGAGGAGAGCAGTACTTC.

This chain joins TRBV14 and TRBJ2-2, with D possibly being TRBD1 (6 bases). This CDR3 comprises 13 residues. Germline V lookup: CDR1 SGHDN, CDR2 FVKESK. Trimming took 6 bases from V and 6 from J, leaving 11 bases between them. CDR3 protein: CASSRDRPGELFF. In DNA form, the CDR3 reads TGTGCCAGCAGTCGCGACAGGCCCGGGGAGCTGTTTTTT.

This rearrangement joins TRBV9 to TRBJ1-6; 7 nucleotides line up with TRBD1. CDR3 size: 14 residues. J lost 7 bases, V lost 2 bases, and 3 bases had no gene match. Germline-derived CDR1 and CDR2 are SGDLS and YYNGEE. In nucleotides, the CDR3 is TGTGCCAGCAGCGTGGGGACAGCCAATTCACCCCTCCACTTT. Its protein is CASSVGTANSPLHF. The full variable domain, completed using reference TRBV9 and TRBJ1-6, is DSGVTQTPKHLITATGQRVTLRCSPRSGDLSVYWYQQSLDQGLQFLIQYYNGEERAKGNILERFSAQQFPDLHSELNLSSLELGDSALYFCASSVGTANSPLHFGNGTRLTVT.

This chain connects TRBV5-1 to TRBJ1-2; no clear D gene. Germline V gene data show CDR1 as SGHRS and CDR2 as YFSETQ. The CDR3 spans 13 residues. The V end lost 0 bases, the J end lost 6 bases, and 9 bases lay between the germline ends. This chain's CDR3 is CASSLELLDGYTF. CDR3 nucleotide sequence: TGCGCCAGCAGCTTGGAACTTCTTGATGGCTACACCTTC.

This clone was found a few times. V and J are TRBV7-2 and TRBJ2-1, with D uncertain. Germline V lookup: CDR1 SGHTA, CDR2 FQGNSA. The germline V and J ends were trimmed by 5 bases and 6 bases, with 11 bases remaining between them. The CDR3 loop spans 13 amino acids. CDR3 coding DNA: TGTGCCAGCAGCCCCCCCTTCGGCAATGAGCAGTTCTTC. Amino acid sequence: CASSPPFGNEQFF.

V gene TRBV30 combines with J gene TRBJ1-3, with unresolved D. Between the trimmed V and J ends, which lost 3 bases and 4 bases, there was a span of 4 bases. From germline, CDR1 is GTSNPN and CDR2 SVGIG (reference sequence). The length of the CDR3 is 11 residues. The CDR3 DNA follows: TGTGCCTGGAGAGCAGGAAACACCATATATTTT. Protein sequence: CAWRAGNTIYF.

This clone appeared once. V gene TRBV9 combines with J gene TRBJ2-3; weak D call: TRBD1 (6 bases). In germline, CDR1 is SGDLS, CDR2 YYNGEE. Trimming left V 3 bases short and J 0 bases short, with 14 bases between. The CDR3 has 16 residues. The CDR3 coding sequence is TGTGCCAGCAGCGCTGGACAGACCACTAGCACAGATACGCAGTATTTT. Translation gives CASSAGQTTSTDTQYF. Full variable domain (rest looked up from reference TRBV9 and TRBJ2-3): DSGVTQTPKHLITATGQRVTLRCSPRSGDLSVYWYQQSLDQGLQFLIQYYNGEERAKGNILERFSAQQFPDLHSELNLSSLELGDSALYFCASSAGQTTSTDTQYFGPGTRLTVL.

This clone was detected a few times. The chain carries TRBV29-1 and TRBJ2-5; 16 bases agree with TRBD2. Losses at the gene ends were 7 bases for V and 5 bases for J; bases not matched to a gene: 4. From germline, CDR1 is SQVTM and CDR2 ANQGSEA. This CDR3 contains 14 residues. The CDR3 DNA follows: TGCAGCGCCACGGGACTAGCGGGGGGGGAGACCCAGTACTTC. This translates into CSATGLAGGETQYF.

This clone came up a few times. The chain is built from TRBV29-1 and TRBJ1-4, with D possibly TRBD1 on 5 matching bases. The CDR3 is made up of 12 amino acids. V lost 7 bases and J 7 bases, leaving 13 bases between the germline ends. Germline values: CDR1 SQVTM, CDR2 ANQGSEA. CDR3 region: CSGGRAGEKLFF. In DNA form, the CDR3 reads TGCAGCGGGGGGAGGGCTGGTGAAAAACTGTTTTTT.

CDR3 residues: CSVPRNTEAFF. The CDR3 DNA is TGCAGCGTCCCAAGGAACACTGAAGCTTTCTTT. The chain links TRBV29-1 to TRBJ1-1; D gene uncertain. The CDR3 extends over 11 amino acids. With 6 bases removed from V and 1 base from J, the gap between germline ends came to 6 bases. The germline CDR1 and CDR2 sequences are SQVTM and ANQGSEA.

The chain recombines TRBV5-6 with TRBJ2-5; D is uncertain. Germline CDR1 reads SGHDT; CDR2 reads YYEEEE. V gave up 7 bases and J gave up 3 bases, with 4 bases separating them. CDR3 length equals 10 residues. The CDR3 region has the DNA TGTGCCAGCCCGAAAGAGACCCAGTACTTC. It codes for CASPKETQYF. Full variable domain (missing parts from reference TRBV5-6 and TRBJ2-5): DAGVTQSPTHLIKTRGQQVTLRCSPKSGHDTVSWYQQALGQGPQFIFQYYEEEERQRGNFPDRFSGHQFPNYSSELNVNALLLGDSALYLCASPKETQYFGPGTRLLVL.